What follows are 21 T cell receptor beta chains derived from one specimen sequenced in a study of cytomegalovirus exposure and HLA in healthy donors. The PCR contained 60 Vbeta and 13 Jbeta primers. Data came from immunoSEQ multiplex PCR; TCRdb stores just in-frame clones and leaves some out. The table records around 91,000 clones, about three quarters of them present only once. The source material was PBMCs. Receptor source: a woman in her thirties or forties in good health and CMV-seropositive.

CDR3 in DNA: TGTGCCAGCAGGGGGGGTAGGGGAAACACCATATATTTT. Translated, it gives CASRGGRGNTIYF. The V and J genes are TRBV21-1 and TRBJ1-3. TRBV21-1 is recorded as a pseudogene. The CDR3 runs 13 residues.

This clone was recorded only once. This sequence joins TRBV5-4 and TRBJ2-3; 7 nucleotides align to TRBD2. Germline CDR1 reads SGHNT; CDR2 reads YYREEE (reference sequence). After removal of 6 bases from V and 1 base from J, the junction contained 14 bases not matched to a gene. CDR3 length: 17 residues. The CDR3 coding sequence is TGTGCCAGCACCCCGGTTTCTATAACTAGCGGCACAGATACGCAGTATTTT. It is translated as CASTPVSITSGTDTQYF. The whole variable domain, filled in from reference TRBV5-4 and TRBJ2-3, reads ETGVTQSPTHLIKTRGQQVTLRCSSQSGHNTVSWYQQALGQGPQFIFQYYREEENGRGNFPPRFSGLQFPNYSSELNVNALELDDSALYLCASTPVSITSGTDTQYFGPGTRLTVL.

The rearrangement joins TRBV19 to TRBJ1-5, with D perhaps matching TRBD1 (6 bases). Germline V gene lookup returns CDR1 LNHDA and CDR2 SQIVND (reference sequence). There are 15 residues in the CDR3. The V end lost 1 base, the J end lost 4 bases, and 11 bases lay between the germline ends. The CDR3 loop is CASSIVPGENQPQHF. The CDR3, as DNA: TGTGCCAGTAGTATAGTCCCAGGGGAAAATCAGCCCCAGCATTTT.

This clone was seen just once. V gene TRBV7-9 combines with J gene TRBJ2-1; possibly TRBD1 for D (5 bases). CDR1 and CDR2 from the germline V gene are SEHNR and FQNEAQ (reference sequence). Trimming removed 1 base from V and 0 bases from J, with 16 bases in between. CDR3 size: 18 residues. The CDR3 sequence: CASSLEVKGSLSYNEQFF. As DNA, the CDR3 is TGTGCCAGCAGCTTAGAAGTTAAGGGGTCTCTCTCCTACAATGAGCAGTTCTTC.

This clone was counted between two and nine times. This chain joins TRBV10-3 and TRBJ2-7, with TRBD2 matching over 9 bases. Germline CDR1 ENHRY, CDR2 SYGVKD. There are 14 residues in the CDR3. Trimming took 3 bases from V and 4 from J; bases not matched to a gene: 4. The CDR3 sequence: CAISEGSGRYEQYF. The DNA for the CDR3 is TGTGCCATCAGTGAAGGTAGCGGGAGATACGAGCAGTACTTC.

V is TRBV5-4 and J is TRBJ1-2; D not resolved. Germline CDR1 SGHNT, CDR2 YYREEE (reference sequence). The CDR3 covers 14 residues. Trimming removed 6 bases at V and 0 bases at J, with 12 bases between. The CDR3 here is CASIGLTSNYGYTF. CDR3 DNA: TGTGCCAGCATCGGACTGACTTCTAACTATGGCTACACCTTC. Supplemented by reference TRBV5-4 and TRBJ1-2, the full variable domain reads ETGVTQSPTHLIKTRGQQVTLRCSSQSGHNTVSWYQQALGQGPQFIFQYYREEENGRGNFPPRFSGLQFPNYSSELNVNALELDDSALYLCASIGLTSNYGYTFGSGTRLTVV.

The chain uses TRBV19 and TRBJ1-4; TRBD1 aligns across 7 bases. Germline values: CDR1 LNHDA, CDR2 SQIVND (reference sequence). The CDR3 covers 15 residues. V was clipped by 3 bases and J by 8 bases; unmatched bases: 9. CDR3 residues: CASSMAGTVGEKLFF. CDR3 bases: TGTGCCAGTAGTATGGCCGGGACAGTCGGGGAAAAACTGTTTTTT.

The rearrangement uses TRBV6-6 and TRBJ1-2, with D perhaps TRBD1 (5 bases). This CDR3 spans 15 amino acids. Trimming stripped 2 bases from V and 4 bases from J, with 14 bases between. From germline, CDR1 is MNHNY and CDR2 SVGAGI (reference sequence). The CDR3 DNA is TGTGCCAGCAGTTACGCCTTGCGGGACCGCTATGGCTACACCTTC. Its translation is CASSYALRDRYGYTF.

In DNA form, the CDR3 reads TGTGCCAGTAGTGGCCAGGGTGAGACCCAGTACTTC. Amino acid sequence: CASSGQGETQYF. The chain couples TRBV19 to TRBJ2-5; D might be TRBD1 (5 bases). Trimming removed 5 bases from V and 5 bases from J, with 9 bases in between. The length of the CDR3 is 12 residues. Germline V gene data show CDR1 as LNHDA and CDR2 as SQIVND (reference sequence).

V gene TRBV5-1 combines with J gene TRBJ2-2; D is unresolved. Germline lookup yields CDR1 SGHRS and CDR2 YFSETQ. Between the trimmed V and J ends, which lost 2 bases and 6 bases, there was a span of 14 bases. The CDR3 contains 15 residues. In DNA form, the CDR3 reads TGCGCCAGCAGCTTAATGGGCCCTGGGTCCGGGGAGCTGTTTTTT. Translating it yields CASSLMGPGSGELFF.

This chain links TRBV27 with TRBJ2-7, with 7 positions matching TRBD2. This CDR3 has 15 residues. Trimming took 5 bases from V and 0 from J; bases not matched to a gene: 7. Germline loops: CDR1 MNHEY, CDR2 SMNVEV (reference sequence). The CDR3 here is CASSIQRGGSYEQYF. The DNA for the CDR3 is TGTGCCAGCAGTATACAGCGGGGTGGCTCCTACGAGCAGTACTTC.

This clone was counted between two and nine times. The chain employs TRBV28 and TRBJ1-1; D is unclear. The CDR3 spans 12 residues. Germline V CDR1 and CDR2: MDHEN, SYDVKM. The ends were cut back, 7 bases at V and 0 bases at J, with 6 bases in the middle. The CDR3 reads CASIAMNTEAFF. In nucleotides, the CDR3 is TGTGCCAGCATAGCGATGAACACTGAAGCTTTCTTT.

The rearrangement joins TRBV2 to TRBJ2-5, with 10 nucleotides matching TRBD1. The J call may be wrong; the DNA end is better matched by TRBJ2-7. Looked up from germline, CDR1 is SNHLY and CDR2 is FYNNEI. The CDR3 sequence is 14 residues long. CDR3 amino acids: CASSGGQGYYEQYF. The CDR3 nucleotides are TGTGCCAGCAGCGGGGGACAGGGGTACTACGAGCAGTACTTC.

The V and J genes are TRBV9 and TRBJ2-2; D gene ambiguous. The CDR3 has 14 amino acids. V was trimmed by 0 bases and J by 0 bases, leaving 3 bases between them. From germline, CDR1 is SGDLS and CDR2 YYNGEE. For the CDR3, the DNA is TGTGCCAGCAGCGTAGGTACGAACACCGGGGAGCTGTTTTTT. Its translation is CASSVGTNTGELFF.

The chain has TRBV21-1 and TRBJ2-2; the listed D gene, TRBD2, was not tested against the DNA. TRBV21-1 is a listed pseudogene. This CDR3 has 16 amino acids. The CDR3 DNA reads as TGTGCCAGCAGCAAAGAAGGTGGAGAGAACACCGGGGAGCTGTTTTTT. The encoded protein is CASSKEGGENTGELFF.

V is TRBV9 and J is TRBJ2-3; D call uncertain. CDR1 is SGDLS and CDR2 is YYNGEE in the germline V gene. The V end lost 4 bases, the J end lost 4 bases, and 13 bases lay between the germline ends. CDR3 size: 14 residues. This chain's CDR3 is CASSYSPGADTQYF. CDR3 sequence (DNA): TGTGCCAGCAGCTACTCCCCGGGTGCAGATACGCAGTATTTT.

J is TRBJ2-7 and V is TRBV19; maybe TRBD1 (5 bases). The germline gives CDR1 LNHDA, CDR2 SQIVND (reference sequence). The germline V and J ends were trimmed by 4 bases and 6 bases, with 13 bases remaining between them. This CDR3 contains 13 residues. CDR3 DNA sequence: TGTGCCAGTAGTAAGGGGCTGTTTTCCGAGCAGTACTTC. Translating it yields CASSKGLFSEQYF.

This chain links TRBV7-2 with TRBJ2-7, with 7 bases lining up with TRBD2. J lost 5 bases, V lost 1 base, and 5 bases had no gene match. CDR1 is SGHTA, CDR2 FQGNSA, per germline. This CDR3 has 14 amino acids. The CDR3 DNA follows: TGTGCCAGCAGCTTAGAATGGGGAGGGGACGAGCAGTACTTC. It specifies CASSLEWGGDEQYF.

The chain uses TRBV6-6 and TRBJ2-7, with 8 bases that match TRBD1. Germline assignment: CDR1 MNHNY and CDR2 SVGAGI (reference sequence). J gave up 5 bases and V 0 bases, and 6 bases lay outside the gene matches. This CDR3 spans 15 amino acids. CDR3 sequence: CASSYSPQGDHEQYF. The CDR3 DNA reads TGTGCCAGCAGTTACTCGCCACAGGGGGACCACGAGCAGTACTTC.

CDR3 in DNA: TGCGCCAGCAGCTTGGCCCAGGGGGGTTCGGGGACCCAGTACTTC. Translating gives CASSLAQGGSGTQYF. The chain couples TRBV5-1 to TRBJ2-5; possibly TRBD1 for D (7 bases). The length of the CDR3 is 15 residues. Germline V gives CDR1 SGHRS, CDR2 YFSETQ. V lost 0 bases, J lost 7 bases, and 16 bases lay in between.

The chain combines TRBV28 with TRBJ1-5; no firm D call. Looked up from germline, CDR1 is MDHEN and CDR2 is SYDVKM. Trimming removed 6 bases at V and 1 base at J, with 16 bases between. This CDR3 is 16 amino acids long. The CDR3, as DNA: TGTGCCAGCAGCCCCCCCCGGGTAACCAGCAATCAGCCCCAGCATTTT. Translation gives CASSPPRVTSNQPQHF. Based on the CDR3 plus reference TRBV28 and TRBJ1-5, the full variable domain is DVKVTQSSRYLVKRTGEKVFLECVQDMDHENMFWYRQDPGLGLRLIYFSYDVKMKEKGDIPEGYSVSREKKERFSLILESASTNQTSMYLCASSPPRVTSNQPQHFGDGTRLSIL.